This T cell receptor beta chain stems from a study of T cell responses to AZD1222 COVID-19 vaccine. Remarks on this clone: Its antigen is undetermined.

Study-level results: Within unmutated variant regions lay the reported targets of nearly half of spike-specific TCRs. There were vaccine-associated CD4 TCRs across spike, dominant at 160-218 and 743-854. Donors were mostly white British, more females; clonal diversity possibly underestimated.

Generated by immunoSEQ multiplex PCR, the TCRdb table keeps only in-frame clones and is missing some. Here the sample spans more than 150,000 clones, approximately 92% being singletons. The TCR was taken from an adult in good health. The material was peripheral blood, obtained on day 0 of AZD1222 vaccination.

The CDR3 loop reads CASSHSPGQGNNEQFF. The CDR3, as DNA: TGTGCCAGCAGTCATAGCCCGGGACAGGGGAACAATGAGCAGTTCTTC. The chain employs TRBV7-7 and TRBJ2-1, with 10 positions matching TRBD1. The CDR3 is 16 amino acids. Germline V gene sequence: CDR1 SSHAT, CDR2 FNYEAQ (reference sequence). Unmatched junction bases numbered 10, after V lost 6 bases and J lost 5 bases.